This passage covers 14 T cell receptor beta chains from one sample sequenced in a study of blood T cell repertoires in COVID-19. Only in-frame clones appear in the TCRdb table, and some are missing; sequencing was by immunoSEQ multiplex PCR. Counted here are 350,000 to 400,000 clones, about 90% occurring once; the ten biggest clones make up approximately 3%. The sequencing input was PBMCs or T cells enriched from blood (not recorded which). All receptors come from a woman aged 25 to 39 who had recovered from COVID-19.

The genes are TRBV2 and TRBJ1-1, with a possible D match to TRBD1 (5 bases). Trimming stripped 8 bases from V and 2 bases from J, with 18 bases between. Germline V gene data show CDR1 as SNHLY and CDR2 as FYNNEI. The length of the CDR3 is 15 residues. The chain's CDR3 is CASVPSGTPNTEAFF. For the CDR3, the DNA is TGTGCCAGCGTTCCGTCCGGGACTCCTAACACTGAAGCTTTCTTT.

In its sample, this clone is medium-sized. V is TRBV4-1 and J is TRBJ2-3; TRBD1 agrees at 8 bases. The CDR3 is 17 amino acids. Germline assignment: CDR1 MGHRA and CDR2 YSYEKL. The trim removed 0 bases at V and 5 bases at J, leaving 10 bases unmatched. The CDR3 here is CASSQDPSGGSGDTQYF. CDR3 nucleotides: TGCGCCAGCAGCCAAGATCCGTCAGGGGGCAGCGGAGATACGCAGTATTTT.

The V and J genes are TRBV19 and TRBJ2-7; 8 bases are a match to TRBD1. The CDR3 is made up of 14 amino acids. Germline trimming cut 9 bases from V and 3 bases from J; bases unmatched to any gene: 10. The germline V gene has CDR1 LNHDA and CDR2 SQIVND (reference sequence). The CDR3 here is CASRMTGDLYEQYF. DNA for the CDR3: TGTGCCAGCAGAATGACAGGGGACCTCTACGAGCAGTACTTC.

The CDR3, as DNA: TGCGCCAGCAGCCATAGACAGGGGACTTATGGCTACACCTTC. Protein: CASSHRQGTYGYTF. This chain joins TRBV4-1 and TRBJ1-2, with 8 bases that match TRBD1. The germline V gene encodes CDR1 MGHRA and CDR2 YSYEKL. The CDR3 is 14 residues long. The J segment lost 5 bases and the V segment lost 3 bases, leaving 5 bases of the junction unmatched.

The V and J genes are TRBV19 and TRBJ2-6; D remains ambiguous. Germline V gene data show CDR1 as LNHDA and CDR2 as SQIVND (reference sequence). This CDR3 region has 15 residues. V lost 5 bases, J lost 2 bases, and 10 bases lay in between. DNA of the CDR3: TGTGCCAGTAGTGCGACTTCCCCTGGGGCCAACGTCCTGACTTTC. Translating it yields CASSATSPGANVLTF.

This clone appeared once. The chain recombines TRBV14 with TRBJ2-2, with D perhaps TRBD1 (5 bases). CDR1 and CDR2 from the germline V gene are SGHDN and FVKESK. Between the trimmed V and J ends, which lost 8 bases and 1 base, there was a span of 11 bases. This CDR3 is built from 14 residues. The CDR3 DNA is TGTGCCAGCGGCCGGACACTGAACACCGGGGAGCTGTTTTTT. Its protein product is CASGRTLNTGELFF.

The chain combines TRBV7-9 with TRBJ1-2; 10 bases match TRBD1. Germline V gives CDR1 SEHNR, CDR2 FQNEAQ (reference sequence). J lost 5 bases, V lost 1 base, and 4 bases had no gene match. The CDR3 contains 15 residues. CDR3 in amino acids: CASSLGGTGEYGYTF. CDR3 coding DNA: TGTGCCAGCAGCTTAGGCGGGACAGGGGAGTATGGCTACACCTTC. The variable domain in full, with the rest retrieved from reference TRBV7-9 and TRBJ1-2, is DTGVSQNPRHKITKRGQNVTFRCDPISEHNRLYWYRQTLGQGPEFLTYFQNEAQLEKSRLLSDRFSAERPKGSFSTLEIQRTEQGDSAMYLCASSLGGTGEYGYTFGSGTRLTVV.

This chain links TRBV7-2 with TRBJ1-2, with D perhaps matching TRBD1 (5 bases). V gave up 6 bases and J gave up 3 bases, with 17 bases separating them. CDR1 and CDR2 from the germline V gene are SGHTA and FQGNSA. The CDR3 runs 15 residues. Here the CDR3 DNA reads TGTGCCAGCAGTACCCAAAGCAGGGTGCACTATGGCTACACCTTC. It specifies CASSTQSRVHYGYTF.

The rearrangement uses TRBV7-9 and TRBJ1-5, with 7 bases fitting TRBD1. CDR1 and CDR2 from the germline V gene are SEHNR and FQNEAQ (reference sequence). The CDR3 runs 17 residues. Losses at the gene ends were 5 bases for V and 0 bases for J; bases not matched to a gene: 10. The CDR3 coding sequence is TGTGCCAGCAGCCGTGGGACAGACACCTATAGCAATCAGCCCCAGCATTTT. Translation: CASSRGTDTYSNQPQHF. The entire variable domain, with the rest obtained from reference TRBV7-9 and TRBJ1-5, is as follows: DTGVSQNPRHKITKRGQNVTFRCDPISEHNRLYWYRQTLGQGPEFLTYFQNEAQLEKSRLLSDRFSAERPKGSFSTLEIQRTEQGDSAMYLCASSRGTDTYSNQPQHFGDGTRLSIL.

The gene calls are TRBV2 and TRBJ2-1; D is unresolved. CDR1 is SNHLY and CDR2 is FYNNEI in the germline V gene. The CDR3 is made up of 10 amino acids. Trimming took off 6 bases at V and 10 bases at J, with 7 bases between the two ends. The CDR3 sequence is CASRWREQFF. CDR3 DNA sequence: TGTGCCAGCAGATGGCGGGAGCAGTTCTTC.

This rearrangement joins TRBV18 to TRBJ2-1; the D gene is possibly TRBD2 (7 bases). From germline, CDR1 is KGHSH and CDR2 LQKENI. The CDR3 extends over 15 amino acids. Trimming left V 3 bases short and J 10 bases short, with 19 bases between. CDR3 nucleotide sequence: TGTGCCAGCTCACCCCCGGAGGGGGGGGGCCGGGAGCAGTTCTTC. The encoded protein is CASSPPEGGGREQFF.

The rearrangement joins TRBV27 to TRBJ1-2; 7 nucleotides align to TRBD1. Germline-derived CDR1 and CDR2 are MNHEY and SMNVEV (reference sequence). V lost 5 bases and J lost 5; bases outside the gene matches: 8. This CDR3 comprises 14 residues. The chain's CDR3 is CASSAYDRDYGYTF. The CDR3 DNA is TGTGCCAGCAGTGCCTACGACAGGGATTATGGCTACACCTTC.

The chain carries TRBV5-4 and TRBJ2-5; TRBD2 is a possible D gene (7 bases). The germline V gene has CDR1 SGHNT and CDR2 YYREEE (reference sequence). The CDR3 has 14 residues. Trimming left V 1 base short and J 1 base short, with 8 bases between. DNA of the CDR3: TGTGCCAGCAGCTTGCGGGGGGCCCAAGAGACCCAGTACTTC. As protein: CASSLRGAQETQYF. The full variable domain, its missing parts supplied by reference TRBV5-4 and TRBJ2-5, is ETGVTQSPTHLIKTRGQQVTLRCSSQSGHNTVSWYQQALGQGPQFIFQYYREEENGRGNFPPRFSGLQFPNYSSELNVNALELDDSALYLCASSLRGAQETQYFGPGTRLLVL.

The chain has TRBV27 and TRBJ2-7, with D possibly matching TRBD1 (6 bases). CDR3 length equals 13 residues. From germline, CDR1 is MNHEY and CDR2 SMNVEV (reference sequence). Trimming took off 1 base at V and 4 bases at J, with 8 bases between the two ends. The CDR3 bases are TGTGCCAGCAGTTTATTCAGGGGATACGAGCAGTACTTC. Translation: CASSLFRGYEQYF.